The next 28 T cell receptor beta chains were all read from a single sample in a study of molecular identifiers for immune sequencing clone quantification. MiXCR, run by TCRdb on the PCR reads, gives a single entry per CDR3 protein. The repertoire includes about 8,300 distinct CDR3 sequences, approximately 31% of them detected once, and 5% to 5.5% sits in the top ten. Material for sequencing was naive CD8+ T cells from blood, with Jurkat cell RNA spiked in. Subset defined: FACS-sorted CD8+CD4-CCR7+CD45RA+ naive T cells. These receptors were obtained from a human donor in good health. Some libraries in this study had Jurkat cell RNA spiked in.

Concerning this clonotype itself: This CDR3 is missing its conserved last phenylalanine or tryptophan, likely due to a read error. The chain combines TRBV4-3 with TRBJ2-1, with TRBD1 identical over 9 bases. The CDR3 runs to 15 residues. Germline V CDR1 and CDR2: LGHNA, YSLEER. Trimming cost V 3 bases and J 4 bases; bases outside gene matches: 4. The CDR3: CASSQGQGDYNEQFL. CDR3 nucleotides: TGCGCCAGCAGCCAGGGACAGGGAGATTACAATGAGCAGTTCCTC.

This chain joins TRBV27 and TRBJ1-3; D is unclear. Trimming took off 5 bases at V and 0 bases at J, with 8 bases between the two ends. There are 14 residues in the CDR3. Germline values: CDR1 MNHEY, CDR2 SMNVEV (reference sequence). The DNA for the CDR3 is TGTGCCAGCAGTCAATTCTACTCTGGAAACACCATATATTTT. Its protein product is CASSQFYSGNTIYF.

This clonotype occurred a few times. The CDR3: CASSPPLTGAGQPQHF. The CDR3 DNA is TGTGCCAGCTCACCACCGTTGACAGGGGCGGGCCAGCCCCAGCATTTT. This chain joins TRBV18 and TRBJ1-5, with 8 bases matching TRBD1. Germline V gene lookup returns CDR1 KGHSH and CDR2 LQKENI. The CDR3 runs to 16 residues. V shed 0 bases and J 7 bases; nucleotides not matched to a gene: 8.

The V gene is TRBV2, the J gene TRBJ1-1, with D possibly being TRBD1 (6 bases). V lost 5 bases and J lost 7, with 17 bases in between. CDR1 is SNHLY, CDR2 FYNNEI, per germline. The CDR3 length is 14 residues. In nucleotides, the CDR3 is TGTGCCAGCAGTCAGACAGGCGACCACGATGAAGCTTTCTTT. It yields the protein CASSQTGDHDEAFF.

By share of the sample, this clonotype is medium-sized. CDR3 protein: CASSAESSYEQYF. For the CDR3, the DNA is TGTGCCAGCAGCGCGGAGAGCTCCTACGAGCAGTACTTC. The V and J genes are TRBV7-9 and TRBJ2-7; D gene unclear. Germline CDR1 and CDR2: SEHNR and FQNEAQ (reference sequence). The V gene lost 5 bases and the J gene lost 0 bases, with 8 bases spanning the gap. The CDR3 sequence is 13 residues long.

This clonotype was observed a handful of times. The V and J genes are TRBV6-6 and TRBJ2-2; TRBD1 might be the D (8 bases). The CDR3 is made up of 16 amino acids. The germline V gene encodes CDR1 MNHNY and CDR2 SVGAGI (reference sequence). Trimming cost V 7 bases and J 1 base, with 16 bases left between them. The CDR3 reads CASKDYRGGNTGELFF. The CDR3 nucleotides read TGTGCCAGCAAAGATTACAGGGGGGGGAACACCGGGGAGCTGTTTTTT.

The chain is built from TRBV29-1 and TRBJ2-2, with 8 bases identical to TRBD1. This CDR3 comprises 17 residues. The V segment lost 3 bases and the J segment 0 bases; nucleotides outside the gene matches: 9. The germline V gene encodes CDR1 SQVTM and CDR2 ANQGSEA. The CDR3 nucleotides are TGCAGCGTTGACCATACCGAGACAGGGGCGAACACCGGGGAGCTGTTTTTT. It encodes CSVDHTETGANTGELFF.

The chain combines TRBV4-2 with TRBJ2-3, with 9 bases matching TRBD2. Looked up from germline, CDR1 is LGHNA and CDR2 is YNFKEQ. The CDR3 runs 16 residues. J was trimmed by 1 base and V by 3 bases; bases with no gene match: 5. For the CDR3, the DNA is TGTGCCAGCAGCCACGGCCCTAGCGGGGGCACAGATACGCAGTATTTT. It codes for CASSHGPSGGTDTQYF.

This clonotype was seen only a few times. The chain combines TRBV2 with TRBJ1-5; no firm D call. Trimming cost V 8 bases and J 4 bases, with 12 bases left between them. This CDR3 comprises 13 residues. Germline V gene sequence: CDR1 SNHLY, CDR2 FYNNEI. The CDR3 DNA reads as TGTGCCAGCGCCAACCTTGGGAATCAGCCCCAGCATTTT. It encodes CASANLGNQPQHF.

A word on this clonotype: The CDR3 ends on some other residue instead of the conserved phenylalanine or tryptophan, so this is likely a read error. V usage is TRBV9 and J usage is TRBJ2-1, with 7 bases aligning to TRBD1. The V gene end was trimmed by 4 bases and the J gene end by 9 bases; junction bases not matched to a gene: 4. This CDR3 region has 12 residues. In germline, CDR1 is SGDLS, CDR2 YYNGEE. In DNA form, the CDR3 reads TGTGCCAGCAGCTATAGGGGGCCTGAGCAGTTCATC. This encodes CASSYRGPEQFI.

Comment on this clonotype: A much larger clone sits a single nucleotide away, making a read error possible. CDR3 protein: CASSSAARPYEQNF. In nucleotides, the CDR3 is TGTGCCAGCAGCTCCGCAGCCCGCCCCTACGAGCAGAACTTC. The rearrangement uses TRBV7-8 and TRBJ2-7, with D hard to call. The CDR3 runs to 14 residues. The germline V gene has CDR1 SGHVS and CDR2 FQNEAQ.

The chain is built from TRBV13 and TRBJ1-5, with no clear D. Looked up from germline, CDR1 is PRHDT and CDR2 is FYEKMQ (reference sequence). V was shortened by 3 bases and J by 7 bases, with 7 bases between the two germline ends. The length of the CDR3 is 12 residues. This CDR3 reads CASSFKGQPQHF. CDR3 in DNA: TGTGCCAGCAGCTTTAAGGGACAGCCCCAGCATTTT.

The V gene is TRBV12-3 or TRBV12-4, the J gene TRBJ1-1; perhaps TRBD1 as D (6 bases). CDR3 size: 16 residues. V shed 1 base and J shed 8 bases, with 20 bases lying between them. CDR3 in DNA: TGTGCCAGCAGTTTAGGTGGGTACGGGGGCTCCAGGGAAGCTTTCTTT. It encodes CASSLGGYGGSREAFF.

This clonotype has just a few counts. In DNA form, the CDR3 reads TGTGCCAGCAGCCCGGACTGGATGGCCTACGAGCAGTACTTC. Translated: CASSPDWMAYEQYF. The chain carries TRBV7-9 and TRBJ2-7; maybe TRBD2 (5 bases). V was cut by 5 bases and J by 2 bases, with 13 bases left in between. CDR1 SEHNR and CDR2 FQNEAQ come from the germline V gene (reference sequence). The CDR3 totals 14 residues.

The chain carries TRBV3-1 and TRBJ2-2; D gene unclear. V lost 6 bases and J 6 bases, leaving 14 bases between the germline ends. Germline V gene sequence: CDR1 LGHDT, CDR2 YNNKEL (reference sequence). The CDR3 is 14 amino acids. In DNA, the CDR3 is TGTGCCAGCAGGCCGGACGTTAACGCCGGGGAGCTGTTTTTT. Its protein product is CASRPDVNAGELFF.

This clonotype was seen only a few times. The chain couples TRBV2 to TRBJ2-4, with D tentatively TRBD1 (5 bases). The CDR3 extends over 16 amino acids. The V end was cut by 2 bases, the J end by 2 bases, with 13 bases between. The germline V gene has CDR1 SNHLY and CDR2 FYNNEI. Here the CDR3 reads CASSELVRQSKNIQYF. The CDR3 DNA sequence: TGTGCCAGCAGTGAATTGGTCCGACAGTCCAAAAACATTCAGTACTTC. Combining the CDR3 with reference TRBV2 and TRBJ2-4 gives the whole variable domain EPEVTQTPSHQVTQMGQEVILRCVPISNHLYFYWYRQILGQKVEFLVSFYNNEISEKSEIFDDQFSVERPDGSNFTLKIRSTKLEDSAMYFCASSELVRQSKNIQYFGAGTRLSVL.

Only a few counts were recorded for this clonotype. The chain carries TRBV5-6 and TRBJ2-7; 7 positions match TRBD1. The CDR3 extends over 14 amino acids. Trimming cost V 0 bases and J 8 bases; bases outside gene matches: 8. Per the germline V gene, CDR1 is SGHDT and CDR2 is YYEEEE. The CDR3 is CASSLGTGGPKQYF. The CDR3 bases are TGTGCCAGCAGCTTGGGGACAGGCGGCCCCAAGCAGTACTTC.

The rearrangement uses TRBV15 and TRBJ2-7; maybe TRBD1 (6 bases). CDR1 and CDR2 (germline): LNHNV, YYDKDF (reference sequence). Trimming cost V 3 bases and J 1 base, with 10 bases left between them. The CDR3 has 14 amino acids. CDR3 in DNA: TGTGCCACCAGCAGCCGGACAGAGTCCTACGAGCAGTACTTC. This gives the protein CATSSRTESYEQYF.

This clonotype was seen a handful of times. V is TRBV7-6 and J is TRBJ2-5; 7 bases align to TRBD2. Looked up from germline, CDR1 is SGHVS and CDR2 is FNYEAQ. V lost 3 bases to trimming and J lost 4 bases; unmatched junction nucleotides: 5. The CDR3 has 14 amino acids. The DNA for the CDR3 is TGTGCCAGCAGCTTGGGAGGGCCCCTAGAGACCCAGTACTTC. Its translation: CASSLGGPLETQYF.

This clonotype was observed a few times. The chain recombines TRBV28 with TRBJ2-3, with 10 bases identical to TRBD2. Unmatched junction bases numbered 6, after V lost 3 bases and J lost 6 bases. The CDR3 is 15 residues long. In germline, CDR1 is MDHEN, CDR2 SYDVKM. The CDR3 loop reads CASSLGLAGDDTQYF. In nucleotides, the CDR3 is TGTGCCAGCAGTTTGGGGCTAGCGGGAGATGATACGCAGTATTTT.

Within the sample, this clonotype is medium-sized (0.01 to 0.1%). The CDR3 reads CATGTGYEQYF. DNA for the CDR3: TGTGCCACAGGAACAGGCTACGAGCAGTACTTC. This chain joins TRBV15 and TRBJ2-7; D may be TRBD1 (5 bases). V was trimmed by 9 bases and J by 3 bases, leaving 9 bases between them. CDR1 is LNHNV, CDR2 YYDKDF, per germline (reference sequence). The CDR3 spans 11 residues.

V usage is TRBV24-1 and J usage is TRBJ2-3, with 13 bases matching TRBD2. The CDR3 sequence is 16 residues long. Germline V gene lookup returns CDR1 KGHDR and CDR2 SFDVKD. The ends lost 4 bases at V and 4 bases at J; junction bases unmatched: 4. CDR3 DNA sequence: TGTGCCACCAGTGAGGGACTAGCGGGACCGCCAGATACGCAGTATTTT. Translated, it gives CATSEGLAGPPDTQYF.

About this clonotype: At one boundary the junction diverges from the germline segment, which might be a read error. The V gene is TRBV28, the J gene TRBJ1-5, with D unresolved. The CDR3 is 15 residues long. In germline, CDR1 is MDHEN, CDR2 SYDVKM. CDR3: CACSLVTHSNQPQHF. For the CDR3, the DNA is TGTGCCTGCAGTTTAGTCACCCATAGCAATCAGCCCCAGCATTTT.

A few counts support this clonotype. The chain joins TRBV5-6 to TRBJ1-5, with 11 bases aligning to TRBD1. The CDR3 runs 15 residues. Germline trimming cut 3 bases from V and 6 bases from J; bases unmatched to any gene: 5. Germline V gives CDR1 SGHDT, CDR2 YYEEEE. The CDR3 spells CASSWGTGGGQPQHF. The CDR3 DNA is TGTGCCAGCAGCTGGGGGACAGGGGGTGGTCAGCCCCAGCATTTT.

The sample holds a few counts of this clonotype. An end of the junction differs from the germline gene, which may be a read error. J is TRBJ1-1 and V is TRBV4-3, with 9 bases fitting TRBD1. This CDR3 contains 15 residues. Germline V CDR1 and CDR2: LGHNA, YSLEER. CDR3 nucleotide sequence: TGCGCCAGCAGCCAAGATCCGACAGGGGGAGGTGAAGCTATCTTT. Translated, it gives CASSQDPTGGGEAIF.

This clonotype was detected a few times. The V gene is TRBV6-4, the J gene TRBJ2-2, with a tentative D call TRBD2 (6 bases). Germline-derived CDR1 and CDR2 are MRHNA and SNTAGT. CDR3 length: 13 amino acids. V was clipped by 5 bases and J by 8 bases, with 12 bases between them. CDR3 sequence: CASSPLATGELFF. In DNA, the CDR3 is TGTGCCAGCAGTCCCCTAGCGACTGGGGAGCTGTTTTTT.

The chain joins TRBV12-3 or TRBV12-4 to TRBJ1-3; 7 bases align to TRBD1. Trimming cost V 11 bases and J 5 bases; bases outside gene matches: 9. The CDR3 spans 13 residues. In DNA, the CDR3 is TGTGCCGGCGGGGGAGGGGGCAGAAACACCATATATTTT. It translates to CAGGGGGRNTIYF.

This clonotype was seen a single time. The chain recombines TRBV4-1 with TRBJ2-7; maybe TRBD2 (5 bases). The ends were cut back, 4 bases at V and 5 bases at J, with 15 bases in the middle. CDR1 and CDR2 (germline): MGHRA, YSYEKL. The CDR3 is 14 amino acids. The CDR3 protein is CASSPPDRGDEQYF. CDR3 sequence (DNA): TGCGCCAGCAGCCCACCCGATCGGGGTGACGAGCAGTACTTC.